The T cell receptor beta chain described here comes from a study of T cell responses to AZD1222 COVID-19 vaccine. General study findings and limits: The study found vaccine-associated CD4 TCRs spanning spike, dominant at 160-218 and 743-854. Just a handful of AZD1222 recipients were seropositive at baseline. Sampled repertoires all dated from after the peak T cell response.

Trimming stripped 3 bases from V and 4 bases from J, with 8 bases between. The germline V gene encodes CDR1 LGHDT and CDR2 YNNKEL (reference sequence). This CDR3 contains 13 residues. Only in-frame clones appear in the TCRdb table, and some are missing; sequencing was by immunoSEQ multiplex PCR. The table records some 150,000 clones, about 91% of them present only once. About this clone: Its antigen is not known.

Here the sequenced sample was peripheral blood, taken on day 0 of AZD1222 vaccination. This TCR came from an adult in good health. The chain is built from TRBV3-1 (or the pseudogene TRBV3-2) and TRBJ2-3; D uncertain. The CDR3 coding sequence is TGTGCCAGCAGCCACCTTGGGGCAGATACGCAGTATTTT. Protein: CASSHLGADTQYF.